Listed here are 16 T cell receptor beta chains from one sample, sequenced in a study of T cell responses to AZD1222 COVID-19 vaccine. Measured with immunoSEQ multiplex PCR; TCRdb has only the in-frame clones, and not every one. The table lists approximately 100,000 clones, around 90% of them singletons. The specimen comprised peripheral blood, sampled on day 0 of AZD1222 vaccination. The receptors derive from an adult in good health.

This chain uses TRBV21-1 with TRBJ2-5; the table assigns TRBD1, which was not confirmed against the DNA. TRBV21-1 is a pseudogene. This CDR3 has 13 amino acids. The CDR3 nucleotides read TGTGCCAGCAGCAAGGTCAGCCAAGAGACCCAGTACTTC. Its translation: CASSKVSQETQYF.

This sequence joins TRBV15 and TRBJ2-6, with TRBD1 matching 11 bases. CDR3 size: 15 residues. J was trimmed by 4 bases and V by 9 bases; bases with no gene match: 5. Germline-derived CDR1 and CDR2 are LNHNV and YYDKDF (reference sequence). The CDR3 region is CATGQGAGGANVLTF. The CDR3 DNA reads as TGTGCCACTGGACAGGGGGCAGGCGGGGCCAACGTCCTGACTTTC.

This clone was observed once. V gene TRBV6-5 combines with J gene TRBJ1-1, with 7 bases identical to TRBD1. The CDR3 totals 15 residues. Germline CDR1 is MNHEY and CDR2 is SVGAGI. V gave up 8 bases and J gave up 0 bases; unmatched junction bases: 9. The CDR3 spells CASATGSLMNTEAFF. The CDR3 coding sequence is TGTGCCAGCGCGACAGGGAGCCTAATGAACACTGAAGCTTTCTTT.

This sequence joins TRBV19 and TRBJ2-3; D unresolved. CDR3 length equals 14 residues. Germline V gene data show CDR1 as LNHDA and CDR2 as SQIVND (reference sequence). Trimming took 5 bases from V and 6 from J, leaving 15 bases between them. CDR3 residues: CASSLAWDRDTQYF. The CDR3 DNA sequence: TGTGCCAGTAGTCTGGCCTGGGATAGGGATACGCAGTATTTT.

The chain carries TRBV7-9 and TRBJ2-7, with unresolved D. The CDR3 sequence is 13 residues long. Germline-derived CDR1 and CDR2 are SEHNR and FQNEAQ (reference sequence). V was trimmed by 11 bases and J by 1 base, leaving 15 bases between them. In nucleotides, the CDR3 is TGTGCCCTGGGTGGAATGGAATCCTACGAGCAGTACTTC. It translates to CALGGMESYEQYF. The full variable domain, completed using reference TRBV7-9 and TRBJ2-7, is DTGVSQNPRHKITKRGQNVTFRCDPISEHNRLYWYRQTLGQGPEFLTYFQNEAQLEKSRLLSDRFSAERPKGSFSTLEIQRTEQGDSAMYLCALGGMESYEQYFGPGTRLTVT.

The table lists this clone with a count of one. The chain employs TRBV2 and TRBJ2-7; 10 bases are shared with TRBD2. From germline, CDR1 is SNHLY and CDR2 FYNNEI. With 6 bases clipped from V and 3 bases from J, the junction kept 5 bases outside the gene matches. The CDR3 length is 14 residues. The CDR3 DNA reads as TGTGCCAGCAGACCGGGACTAGCGCGCTACGAGCAGTACTTC. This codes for CASRPGLARYEQYF.

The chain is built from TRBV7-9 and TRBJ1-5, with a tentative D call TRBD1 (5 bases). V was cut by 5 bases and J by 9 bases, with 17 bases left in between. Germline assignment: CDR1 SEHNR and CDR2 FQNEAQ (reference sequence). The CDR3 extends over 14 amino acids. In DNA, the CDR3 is TGTGCCAGCAGCCTCGGTACAGGCGGGGGGCCCCAGCATTTT. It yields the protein CASSLGTGGGPQHF. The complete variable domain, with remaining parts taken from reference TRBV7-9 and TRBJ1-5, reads DTGVSQNPRHKITKRGQNVTFRCDPISEHNRLYWYRQTLGQGPEFLTYFQNEAQLEKSRLLSDRFSAERPKGSFSTLEIQRTEQGDSAMYLCASSLGTGGGPQHFGDGTRLSIL.

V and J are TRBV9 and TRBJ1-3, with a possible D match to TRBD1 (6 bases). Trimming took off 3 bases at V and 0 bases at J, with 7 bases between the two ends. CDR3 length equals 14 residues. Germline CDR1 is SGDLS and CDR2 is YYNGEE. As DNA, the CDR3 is TGTGCCAGCAGCGGGACAGTCTCTGGAAACACCATATATTTT. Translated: CASSGTVSGNTIYF.

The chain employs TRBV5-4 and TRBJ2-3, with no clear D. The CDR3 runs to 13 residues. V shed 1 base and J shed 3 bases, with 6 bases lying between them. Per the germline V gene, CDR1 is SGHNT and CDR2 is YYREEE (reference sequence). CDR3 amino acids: CASSLQATDTQYF. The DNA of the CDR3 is TGTGCCAGCAGCTTGCAAGCGACAGATACGCAGTATTTT.

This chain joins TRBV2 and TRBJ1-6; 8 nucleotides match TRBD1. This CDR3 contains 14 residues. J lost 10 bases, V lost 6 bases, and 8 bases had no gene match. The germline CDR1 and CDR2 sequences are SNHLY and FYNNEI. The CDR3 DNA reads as TGTGCCAGCAGCCCCCAGGGGGCTGGATCACCCCTCCACTTT. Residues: CASSPQGAGSPLHF.

The CDR3, as DNA: TGTGCCAGCAGTTACTCGAAGGGAGGTCCCCGGCCCCTCCACTTT. Translation gives CASSYSKGGPRPLHF. The rearrangement joins TRBV6-5 to TRBJ1-6; D is unclear. This CDR3 is 15 amino acids long. Deletions cut 0 bases from V and 13 bases from J, with 16 bases between. Germline-derived CDR1 and CDR2 are MNHEY and SVGAGI.

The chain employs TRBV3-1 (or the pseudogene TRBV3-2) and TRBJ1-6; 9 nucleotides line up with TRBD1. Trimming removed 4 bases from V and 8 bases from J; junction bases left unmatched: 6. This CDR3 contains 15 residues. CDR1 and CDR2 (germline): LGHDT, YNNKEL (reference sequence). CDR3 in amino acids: CASSLAGTGYSPLHF. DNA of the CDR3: TGTGCCAGCAGCCTCGCCGGGACAGGGTATTCACCCCTCCACTTT.

The CDR3 DNA is TGTGCCAGCAGTGCAACGCGCTACGAGCAGTACTTC. This translates into CASSATRYEQYF. This rearrangement joins TRBV25-1 to TRBJ2-7; D is uncertain. Germline assignment: CDR1 MGHDK and CDR2 SYGVNS. V was pared by 4 bases and J by 3 bases, with 7 bases between. This CDR3 has 12 residues.

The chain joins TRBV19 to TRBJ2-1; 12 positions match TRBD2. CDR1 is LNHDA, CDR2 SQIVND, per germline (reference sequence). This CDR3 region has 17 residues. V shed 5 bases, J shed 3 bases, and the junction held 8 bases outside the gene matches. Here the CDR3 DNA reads TGTGCCAGTAGTTCTCCGGGACTAGCGGGCTACTACAATGAGCAGTTCTTC. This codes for CASSSPGLAGYYNEQFF.

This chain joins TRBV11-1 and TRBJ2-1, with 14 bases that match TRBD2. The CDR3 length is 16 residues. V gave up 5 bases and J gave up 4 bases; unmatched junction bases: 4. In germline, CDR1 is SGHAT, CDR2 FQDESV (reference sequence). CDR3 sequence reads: CASSTTSGGAYNEQFF. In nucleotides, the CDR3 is TGTGCCAGCAGCACGACTAGCGGGGGGGCTTACAATGAGCAGTTCTTC.

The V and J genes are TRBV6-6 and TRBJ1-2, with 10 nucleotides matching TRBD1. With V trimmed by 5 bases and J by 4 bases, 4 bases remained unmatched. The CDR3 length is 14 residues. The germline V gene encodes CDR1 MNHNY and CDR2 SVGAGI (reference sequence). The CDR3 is CASSGGQGFYGYTF. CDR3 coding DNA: TGTGCCAGCAGTGGGGGACAGGGGTTCTATGGCTACACCTTC.